The clone carrying this T cell receptor beta chain was found a few times. What it binds is unknown. Only in-frame clones appear in the TCRdb table, and some are missing; sequencing was by immunoSEQ multiplex PCR. Of hundreds of thousands of clones in the sample, around 67% were seen once. These data are taken from a study of shared clonotypes between healthy human individuals. Study details: Plates per donor: three CD4 naive, three CD4 memory, two CD8 naive, one CD8 memory. Study outcomes and limitations: Genetic and exposure-history diversity was limited by the few donors. Sequencing depth was a factor that was expected to affect clonotype sharing among donors.

Germline lookup yields CDR1 MDHEN and CDR2 SYDVKM. After removal of 6 bases from V and 1 base from J, the junction contained 7 bases not matched to a gene. The CDR3 contains 16 residues. Investigators divided CD4+ cells into CD45RA+ naive and CD45RA-negative memory subsets. The rearrangement links TRBV28 to TRBJ1-4, with 8 bases lining up with TRBD1. The material sequenced was memory CD4+ T cells sorted from blood. The subset: CD45RA-negative fraction. This sequence originates from a woman aged 30 to 39 in good health. Here the CDR3 reads CASRLDRGETNEKLFF. In nucleotides, the CDR3 is TGTGCCAGCAGGTTAGACAGGGGTGAAACTAATGAAAAACTGTTTTTT.